The text below deals with one TCR beta chain. This sample stems from a study of Ad26.COV2.S vaccination and SARS-CoV-2 variants. For the study at large: Trial arm assignment for the donor was COV1001 Ad26.COV2.S.

Generated by immunoSEQ multiplex PCR, the TCRdb table keeps only in-frame clones and is missing some. This sample has 350,000 to 450,000 clones, with 70% to 90% found just once. Indicated treatment: 15 to 20 received Ad26.COV2.S at low or high dose, single or two shots; roughly five received placebo; per-sample allocation not given. Specimens were obtained on day 63 following the first vaccine or placebo injection. CDR1 SNHLY and CDR2 FYNNEI come from the germline V gene. The CDR3 has 15 residues. Trimming removed 6 bases from V and 2 bases from J, with 17 bases in between. The input for sequencing was peripheral blood, taken in a trial of Ad26.COV2.S vaccine versus placebo. The sequence was obtained from a person aged 18-60 years who received the Ad26.COV2.S COVID-19 vaccine or a placebo. The chain has TRBV2 and TRBJ2-7; TRBD1 is a possible D gene (6 bases). The CDR3 reads CASRTGTALAYEQYF. CDR3 nucleotide sequence: TGTGCCAGCAGAACAGGGACGGCCTTAGCCTACGAGCAGTACTTC.